What follows describes a single T cell receptor (beta chain). These data originate in a study of blood T cell repertoires in COVID-19. Whole-study context: PBMCs, B-cell-depleted T cells, or T cells were the source of the cDNA or gDNA that made up the material.

Per the study methods: Amplification of reference gene primers provided the estimated nucleated cell counts. The table came from immunoSEQ multiplex PCR; TCRdb's copy has only in-frame clones and leaves some out. The V and J calls and clone size come from that table; D and trimming were worked out from the DNA. The sample carries 150,000 to 200,000 clones, roughly 80% recorded once. Losses at the gene ends were 5 bases for V and 4 bases for J; bases not matched to a gene: 1. The CDR3 covers 13 residues. CDR1 and CDR2 from the germline V gene are SGHTA and FQGTGA. The chain uses TRBV7-3 and TRBJ2-1; 8 nucleotides agree with TRBD1. Sequenced input: peripheral blood. This receptor was obtained from a man aged 55 to 69 with acute or convalescent COVID-19. The CDR3, as DNA: TGTGCCAGCAGCCGACAGGGGTACAATGAGCAGTTCTTC. Amino acids: CASSRQGYNEQFF.